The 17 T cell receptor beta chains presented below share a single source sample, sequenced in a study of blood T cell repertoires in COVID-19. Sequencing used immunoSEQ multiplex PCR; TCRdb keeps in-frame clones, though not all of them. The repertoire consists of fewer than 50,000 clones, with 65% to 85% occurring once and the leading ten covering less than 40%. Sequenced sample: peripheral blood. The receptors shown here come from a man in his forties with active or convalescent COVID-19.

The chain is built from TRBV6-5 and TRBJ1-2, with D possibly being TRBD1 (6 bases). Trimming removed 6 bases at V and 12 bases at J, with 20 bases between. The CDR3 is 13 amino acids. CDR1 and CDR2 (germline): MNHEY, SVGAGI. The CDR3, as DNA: TGTGCCAGCAGCAGATCAGGGGTGATGGATCACACCTTC. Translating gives CASSRSGVMDHTF.

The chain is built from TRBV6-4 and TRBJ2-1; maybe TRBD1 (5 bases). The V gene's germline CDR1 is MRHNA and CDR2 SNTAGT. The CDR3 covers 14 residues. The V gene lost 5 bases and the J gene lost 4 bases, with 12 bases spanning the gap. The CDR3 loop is CASSPGIAYNEQFF. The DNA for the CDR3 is TGTGCCAGCAGTCCAGGGATTGCATACAATGAGCAGTTCTTC.

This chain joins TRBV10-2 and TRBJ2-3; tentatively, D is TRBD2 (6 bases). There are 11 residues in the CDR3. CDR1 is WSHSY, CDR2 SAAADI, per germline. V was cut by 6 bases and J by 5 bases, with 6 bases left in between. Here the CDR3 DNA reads TGCGCCAGCAGGGGGGGAGATACGCAGTATTTT. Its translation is CASRGGDTQYF.

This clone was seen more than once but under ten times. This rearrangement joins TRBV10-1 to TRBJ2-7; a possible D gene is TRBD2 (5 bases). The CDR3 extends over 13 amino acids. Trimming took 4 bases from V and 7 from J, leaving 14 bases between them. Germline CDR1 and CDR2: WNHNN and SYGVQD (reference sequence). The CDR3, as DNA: TGCGCCAGCAGTGCCACCGATACGGGGGAGCAGTACTTC. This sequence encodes CASSATDTGEQYF.

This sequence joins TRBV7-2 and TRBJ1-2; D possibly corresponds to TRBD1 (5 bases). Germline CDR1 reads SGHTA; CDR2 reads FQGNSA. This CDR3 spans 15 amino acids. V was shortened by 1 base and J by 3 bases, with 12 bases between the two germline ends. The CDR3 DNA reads TGTGCCAGCAGCTTAGTTTACGACAGCGACTATGGCTACACCTTC. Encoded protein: CASSLVYDSDYGYTF.

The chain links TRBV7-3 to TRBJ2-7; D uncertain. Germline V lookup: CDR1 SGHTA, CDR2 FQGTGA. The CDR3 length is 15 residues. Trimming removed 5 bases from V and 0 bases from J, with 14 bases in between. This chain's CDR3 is CASSPLASASYEQYF. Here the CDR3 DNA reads TGTGCCAGCAGCCCCCTCGCGTCCGCCTCCTACGAGCAGTACTTC.

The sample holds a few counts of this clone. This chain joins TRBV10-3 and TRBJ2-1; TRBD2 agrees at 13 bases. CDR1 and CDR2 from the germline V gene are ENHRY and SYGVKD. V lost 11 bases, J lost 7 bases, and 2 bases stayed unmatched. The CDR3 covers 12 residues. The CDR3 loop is CAAGLAGNEQFF. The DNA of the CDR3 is TGTGCCGCGGGACTAGCGGGGAATGAGCAGTTCTTC.

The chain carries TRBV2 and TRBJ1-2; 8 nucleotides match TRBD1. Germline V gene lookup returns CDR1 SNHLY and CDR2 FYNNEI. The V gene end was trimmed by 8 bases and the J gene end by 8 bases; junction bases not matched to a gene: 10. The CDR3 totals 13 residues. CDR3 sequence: CASVQGATRGYTF. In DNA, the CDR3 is TGTGCCAGCGTTCAGGGGGCGACGCGGGGCTACACCTTC.

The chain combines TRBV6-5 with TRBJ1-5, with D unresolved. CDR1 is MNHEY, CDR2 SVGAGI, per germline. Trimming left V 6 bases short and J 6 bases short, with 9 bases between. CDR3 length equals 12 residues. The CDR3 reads CASSLSPQPQHF. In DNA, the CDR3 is TGTGCCAGCAGCCTCTCTCCTCAGCCCCAGCATTTT.

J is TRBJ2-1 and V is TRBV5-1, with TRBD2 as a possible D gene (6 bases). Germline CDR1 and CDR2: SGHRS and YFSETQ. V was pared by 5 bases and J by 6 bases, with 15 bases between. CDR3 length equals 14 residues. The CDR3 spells CASRSTSPSNEQFF. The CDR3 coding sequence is TGCGCCAGCAGGAGCACTAGCCCCTCCAATGAGCAGTTCTTC.

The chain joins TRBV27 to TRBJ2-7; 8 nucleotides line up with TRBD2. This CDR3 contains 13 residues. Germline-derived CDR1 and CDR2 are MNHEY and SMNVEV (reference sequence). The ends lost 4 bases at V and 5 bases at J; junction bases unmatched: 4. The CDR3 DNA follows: TGTGCCAGCAGTTGGAGCGGGAGCCACGAGCAGTACTTC. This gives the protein CASSWSGSHEQYF.

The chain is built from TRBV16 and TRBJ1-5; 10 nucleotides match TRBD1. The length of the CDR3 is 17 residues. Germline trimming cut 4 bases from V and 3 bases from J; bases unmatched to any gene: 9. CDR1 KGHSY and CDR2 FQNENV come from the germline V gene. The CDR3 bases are TGTGCCAGCAGCCCGGGGACAGGGGCCGGGTACAATCAGCCCCAGCATTTT. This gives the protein CASSPGTGAGYNQPQHF.

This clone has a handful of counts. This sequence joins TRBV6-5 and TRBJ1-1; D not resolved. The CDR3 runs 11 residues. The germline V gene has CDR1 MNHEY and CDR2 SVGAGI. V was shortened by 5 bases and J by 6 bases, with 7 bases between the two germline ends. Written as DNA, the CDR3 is TGTGCCAGCAGTACCCCAGCTGAAGCTTTCTTT. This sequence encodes CASSTPAEAFF.

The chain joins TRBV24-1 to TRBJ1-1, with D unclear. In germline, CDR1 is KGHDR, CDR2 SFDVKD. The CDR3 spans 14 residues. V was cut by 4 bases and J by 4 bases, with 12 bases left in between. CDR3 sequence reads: CATSDQKEFTEAFF. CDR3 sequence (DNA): TGTGCCACCAGTGACCAAAAAGAGTTCACTGAAGCTTTCTTT.

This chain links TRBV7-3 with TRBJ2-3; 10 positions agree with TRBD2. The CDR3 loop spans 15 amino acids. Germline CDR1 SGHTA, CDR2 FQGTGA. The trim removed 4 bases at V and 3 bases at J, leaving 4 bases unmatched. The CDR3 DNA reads TGTGCCAGCAGCTGGTTTAGCGGGAGGACAGATACGCAGTATTTT. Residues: CASSWFSGRTDTQYF.

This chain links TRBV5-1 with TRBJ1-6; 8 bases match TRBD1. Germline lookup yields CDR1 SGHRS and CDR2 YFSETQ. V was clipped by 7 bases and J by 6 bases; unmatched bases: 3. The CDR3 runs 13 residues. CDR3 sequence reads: CASGQGANSPLHF. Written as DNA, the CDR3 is TGCGCCAGCGGTCAGGGGGCTAATTCACCCCTCCACTTT.

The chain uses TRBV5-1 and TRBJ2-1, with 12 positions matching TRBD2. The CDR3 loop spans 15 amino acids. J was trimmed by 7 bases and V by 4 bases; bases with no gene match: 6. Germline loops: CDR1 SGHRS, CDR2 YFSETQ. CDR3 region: CASSPGLAGLNEQFF. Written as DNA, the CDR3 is TGCGCCAGCAGCCCAGGACTAGCGGGGTTAAATGAGCAGTTCTTC.